These 19 T cell receptor beta chains were all obtained from the same sample, sequenced in a study of blood T cell repertoires in COVID-19. The data were produced by immunoSEQ multiplex PCR, yet TCRdb's version contains in-frame clones alone and is incomplete. The sample consists of about 300,000 clones, around nine tenths of them appearing once. The sequencing sample was made of PBMCs or T cells enriched from blood (not recorded which). Every receptor here comes from a woman aged 50 to 60 who had been exposed to COVID-19.

CDR3 amino acids: CASNLAGGTAGNTIYF. The CDR3 DNA is TGTGCCAGCAACCTCGCAGGGGGAACAGCTGGAAACACCATATATTTT. V is TRBV28 and J is TRBJ1-3; TRBD1 matches at 7 bases. Germline V gene sequence: CDR1 MDHEN, CDR2 SYDVKM. The CDR3 length is 16 residues. V lost 7 bases, J lost 2 bases, and 11 bases stayed unmatched.

The gene calls are TRBV6-1 and TRBJ1-5; 7 bases agree with TRBD1. V trimming: 2 bases; J trimming: 7 bases; junction bases outside the gene matches: 5. The CDR3 loop spans 14 amino acids. Germline V gene data show CDR1 as MNHNS and CDR2 as SASEGT. CDR3 in amino acids: CASSERGRIQPQHF. The CDR3 coding sequence is TGTGCCAGCAGTGAAAGGGGGCGGATACAGCCCCAGCATTTT.

The chain is built from TRBV5-4 and TRBJ1-3; 8 bases match TRBD1. Losses at the gene ends were 4 bases for V and 8 bases for J; bases not matched to a gene: 5. This CDR3 is 13 amino acids long. Germline V gene lookup returns CDR1 SGHNT and CDR2 YYREEE (reference sequence). The CDR3 loop is CASSTQGADTIYF. The CDR3 DNA is TGTGCCAGCAGCACTCAGGGGGCGGACACCATATATTTT.

V gene TRBV3-1 (or the pseudogene TRBV3-2) combines with J gene TRBJ1-3; TRBD1 aligns across 11 bases. Losses at the gene ends were 1 base for V and 4 bases for J; bases not matched to a gene: 3. Per germline, CDR1 LGHDT and CDR2 YNNKEL (reference sequence). CDR3 length: 16 residues. CDR3 nucleotides: TGTGCCAGCAGCCAAGGGACAGGGGGCTTCGGAAACACCATATATTTT. It codes for CASSQGTGGFGNTIYF.

The chain recombines TRBV28 with TRBJ1-1; D might be TRBD1 (6 bases). Trimming took 2 bases from V and 0 from J, leaving 13 bases between them. The CDR3 runs 16 residues. CDR1 MDHEN and CDR2 SYDVKM come from the germline V gene. For the CDR3, the DNA is TGTGCCAGCAGTTTACAGGGGACCCGATTGAACACTGAAGCTTTCTTT. This encodes CASSLQGTRLNTEAFF. Combining the CDR3 with reference TRBV28 and TRBJ1-1 gives the whole variable domain DVKVTQSSRYLVKRTGEKVFLECVQDMDHENMFWYRQDPGLGLRLIYFSYDVKMKEKGDIPEGYSVSREKKERFSLILESASTNQTSMYLCASSLQGTRLNTEAFFGQGTRLTVV.

The chain recombines TRBV2 with TRBJ1-2, with D uncertain. With 3 bases removed from V and 8 bases from J, the gap between germline ends came to 16 bases. CDR1 and CDR2 (germline): SNHLY, FYNNEI. The CDR3 totals 14 residues. CDR3 nucleotide sequence: TGTGCCAGCAGTGATACGCGGAGCGCCTTGGGCTACACCTTC. It codes for CASSDTRSALGYTF.

The chain has TRBV19 and TRBJ1-2; TRBD1 aligns across 8 bases. Germline V CDR1 and CDR2: LNHDA, SQIVND (reference sequence). This CDR3 contains 16 residues. J lost 3 bases, V lost 4 bases, and 10 bases had no gene match. CDR3 nucleotide sequence: TGTGCCAGTAGTACCGACCGCCGGACAGGGCACTATGGCTACACCTTC. Translated, it gives CASSTDRRTGHYGYTF.

The V call is TRBV6-1, the J call TRBJ1-5; 8 bases map to TRBD1. Trimming cost V 2 bases and J 5 bases; bases outside gene matches: 5. CDR1 MNHNS and CDR2 SASEGT come from the germline V gene. This CDR3 contains 15 residues. CDR3 bases: TGTGCCAGCAGTGAATCTACAGGGGGGTATCAGCCCCAGCATTTT. As protein: CASSESTGGYQPQHF.

The rearrangement links TRBV6-5 to TRBJ1-2; TRBD1 agrees at 9 bases. CDR3 length: 14 amino acids. The V segment lost 5 bases and the J segment 7 bases; nucleotides outside the gene matches: 8. Per germline, CDR1 MNHEY and CDR2 SVGAGI. CDR3 in amino acids: CASSKPGTGFGYTF. CDR3 in DNA: TGTGCCAGCAGTAAACCCGGGACAGGGTTTGGCTACACCTTC.

The genes are TRBV27 and TRBJ2-1; 9 bases align to TRBD1. The CDR3 spans 14 residues. In germline, CDR1 is MNHEY, CDR2 SMNVEV (reference sequence). Unmatched junction bases numbered 9, after V lost 8 bases and J lost 7 bases. The CDR3 sequence: CASGTGGASNEQFF. CDR3 nucleotides: TGTGCCAGCGGAACAGGGGGCGCAAGTAATGAGCAGTTCTTC.

This sequence joins TRBV13 and TRBJ2-3; 9 bases agree with TRBD2. This CDR3 contains 19 residues. Germline V CDR1 and CDR2: PRHDT, FYEKMQ (reference sequence). J gave up 0 bases and V 5 bases, and 15 bases lay outside the gene matches. The DNA for the CDR3 is TGTGCCAGCAGCCTCAGTGGCGGGGGGGCCCTCCGTAGCACAGATACGCAGTATTTT. Protein sequence: CASSLSGGGALRSTDTQYF. Full variable domain (remainder filled in from reference TRBV13 and TRBJ2-3): AAGVIQSPRHLIKEKRETATLKCYPIPRHDTVYWYQQGPGQDPQFLISFYEKMQSDKGSIPDRFSAQQFSDYHSELNMSSLELGDSALYFCASSLSGGGALRSTDTQYFGPGTRLTVL.

The rearrangement joins TRBV2 to TRBJ1-1; 8 bases align to TRBD1. V trimming: 7 bases; J trimming: 8 bases; junction bases outside the gene matches: 15. The CDR3 totals 15 residues. Germline loops: CDR1 SNHLY, CDR2 FYNNEI. Written as DNA, the CDR3 is TGTGCCAGCATTAAGGACAGGGCGGGGACTTTAGAAGCTTTCTTT. This gives the protein CASIKDRAGTLEAFF.

V gene TRBV28 combines with J gene TRBJ2-7; possibly TRBD2 for D (6 bases). In germline, CDR1 is MDHEN, CDR2 SYDVKM. V was cut by 6 bases and J by 3 bases, with 18 bases left in between. The CDR3 has 15 amino acids. The CDR3 DNA follows: TGTGCCAGCAGGTTGGAGGGCCCTCCAAACTACGAGCAGTACTTC. It is translated as CASRLEGPPNYEQYF.

The V gene is TRBV4-1, the J gene TRBJ2-5; 8 bases match TRBD1. Germline V gene sequence: CDR1 MGHRA, CDR2 YSYEKL. J was trimmed by 2 bases and V by 0 bases; bases with no gene match: 5. This CDR3 is built from 16 residues. CDR3 DNA sequence: TGCGCCAGCAGCCAAGACGGGGGACAGGTGCAAGAGACCCAGTACTTC. Translated: CASSQDGGQVQETQYF.

This chain joins TRBV7-6 and TRBJ2-1, with 8 bases that match TRBD1. V lost 3 bases to trimming and J lost 0 bases; unmatched junction nucleotides: 7. From germline, CDR1 is SGHVS and CDR2 FNYEAQ. CDR3 length: 17 residues. The CDR3 loop reads CASSFLDRANSYNEQFF. CDR3 bases: TGTGCCAGCAGCTTCCTGGACAGGGCAAACTCCTACAATGAGCAGTTCTTC.

The gene calls are TRBV10-3 and TRBJ2-1, with D perhaps matching TRBD1 (7 bases). The V end lost 11 bases, the J end lost 6 bases, and 23 bases lay between the germline ends. The CDR3 has 15 residues. In germline, CDR1 is ENHRY, CDR2 SYGVKD. The CDR3 DNA follows: TGTGCCGTCTCACTTACAGGGGAGGAAGGCAATGAGCAGTTCTTC. Protein: CAVSLTGEEGNEQFF.

The V call is TRBV29-1, the J call TRBJ1-5, with 10 bases lining up with TRBD1. Trimming cost V 6 bases and J 7 bases; bases outside gene matches: 9. The CDR3 has 14 amino acids. Germline V gene sequence: CDR1 SQVTM, CDR2 ANQGSEA. CDR3 sequence (DNA): TGCAGCGTAGAGACAGGGGGCTTCGGCCAGCCCCAGCATTTT. The encoded protein is CSVETGGFGQPQHF.

The V gene is TRBV28, the J gene TRBJ1-5; D unclear. With 10 bases removed from V and 6 bases from J, the gap between germline ends came to 19 bases. CDR1 and CDR2 (germline): MDHEN, SYDVKM. The CDR3 sequence is 14 residues long. CDR3 loop: CATHPRGPGQPQHF. CDR3 coding DNA: TGTGCCACCCACCCCCGAGGGCCGGGTCAGCCCCAGCATTTT.

In its sample, this clone was seen once. The chain has TRBV28 and TRBJ1-2; D remains ambiguous. V shed 2 bases and J shed 4 bases, with 5 bases lying between them. Germline CDR1 and CDR2: MDHEN and SYDVKM. The CDR3 runs to 12 residues. The CDR3, as DNA: TGTGCCAGCAGTTTAGTCTCCTATGGCTACACCTTC. It yields the protein CASSLVSYGYTF.